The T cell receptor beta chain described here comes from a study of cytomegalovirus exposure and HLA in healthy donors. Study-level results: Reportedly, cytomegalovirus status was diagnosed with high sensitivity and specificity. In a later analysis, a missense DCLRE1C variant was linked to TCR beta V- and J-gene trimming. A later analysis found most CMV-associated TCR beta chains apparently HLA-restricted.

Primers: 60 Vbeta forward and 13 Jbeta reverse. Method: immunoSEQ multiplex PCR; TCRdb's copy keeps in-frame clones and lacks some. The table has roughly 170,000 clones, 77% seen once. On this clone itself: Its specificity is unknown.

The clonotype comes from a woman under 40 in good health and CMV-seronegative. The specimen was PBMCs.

Here the CDR3 DNA reads TGTGCCATCAGCGAACCCTACGAGCAGTACTTC. Protein sequence: CAISEPYEQYF. The chain employs TRBV10-3 and TRBJ2-5, with D uncertain. The J call may be incorrect, as the DNA end agrees better with TRBJ2-7. This CDR3 is 11 amino acids long. The germline CDR1 and CDR2 sequences are ENHRY and SYGVKD.